This entry concerns a single TCR beta chain. Original data processing: Reference gene primer amplification in the assay estimated nucleated cell counts. Using immunoSEQ multiplex PCR, the repertoire was profiled, and TCRdb retains in-frame clones only, with some absent. V, J and clone size derive from that table, while D and trimming were established from the DNA sequence. The profile shows about 310,000 clones, roughly 85% of them singletons. CDR1 is MDHEN and CDR2 is SYDVKM in the germline V gene. Trimming removed 2 bases from V and 8 bases from J; junction bases left unmatched: 6. The CDR3 loop spans 15 amino acids. The sample comes from a study of blood T cell repertoires in COVID-19. Overall study: The United States, Italy and Spain were the sources of the acute and convalescent COVID-19 samples.

Sequencing was carried out using PBMCs or T cells enriched from blood (not recorded which). The chain recombines TRBV28 with TRBJ1-4; 9 nucleotides align to TRBD1. The sequence was collected from a woman aged 25 to 39 who had been exposed to COVID-19. CDR3 loop: CASSLETGGGEKLFF. Here the CDR3 DNA reads TGTGCCAGCAGTTTAGAAACAGGGGGCGGGGAAAAACTGTTTTTT.